A selection of T cell receptor beta chains follows, all from one sample in a study of blood T cell repertoires in COVID-19. Generated by immunoSEQ multiplex PCR, the TCRdb table keeps only in-frame clones and is missing some. This table has 95,000 to 150,000 clones, around 78% appearing once. Specimen: peripheral blood. The receptors stem from a man in his sixties or seventies with acute or convalescent COVID-19. Both conserved end residues are part of each CDR3. D genes are given only for firm matches. Rows give clone size only sometimes, using once, few, many, or a class for an expanded clone.

V: TRBV28; size: .; J: TRBJ1-3; D: TRBD1; DNA: TGTGCCAGCAGTCACAGGGGGGAGTCTGGAAACACCATATATTTT; CDR3: CASSHRGESGNTIYF
V: TRBV5-8; size: once; J: TRBJ1-5; D: .; DNA: TGTGCCAGCGGGACATTTTGGGATCAGCCCCAGCATTTT; CDR3: CASGTFWDQPQHF
V: TRBV7-3; size: .; J: TRBJ2-3; D: .; DNA: TGTGCCAGCGGCCAATTCGCAGATACGCAGTATTTT; CDR3: CASGQFADTQYF
V: TRBV18; size: .; J: TRBJ1-1; D: .; DNA: TGTGCCAGCTCACCACGCAGGGCCACTGAAGCTTTCTTT; CDR3: CASSPRRATEAFF
V: TRBV24-1; size: .; J: TRBJ2-1; D: TRBD1; DNA: TGTGCCACCAGTGATTTGCAGCCAGGGGGTTACAATGAGCAGTTCTTC; CDR3: CATSDLQPGGYNEQFF
V: TRBV19; size: .; J: TRBJ2-7; D: TRBD2; DNA: TGTGCCAGTAGTTTACAGCGGGGTGGGGACGAGCAGTACTTC; CDR3: CASSLQRGGDEQYF
V: TRBV5-1; size: .; J: TRBJ2-2; D: .; DNA: TGCGCCAGCAGCGCGGGACCGGCCCCCGGGGAGCTGTTTTTT; CDR3: CASSAGPAPGELFF
V: TRBV4-1; size: few; J: TRBJ1-2; D: .; DNA: TGCGCCAGCAGCCAAACCGGACTGCAGTATGGCTACACCTTC; CDR3: CASSQTGLQYGYTF
V: TRBV10-3; size: .; J: TRBJ1-1; D: .; DNA: TGTGCCATCAGTGTCCTACAGGGTAGCACTGAAGCTTTCTTT; CDR3: CAISVLQGSTEAFF
V: TRBV24-1; size: .; J: TRBJ1-4; D: .; DNA: TGTGCCACCAGTGATGGAGGAGGGAGCCCGGTTGAAAAACTGTTTTTT; CDR3: CATSDGGGSPVEKLFF
V: TRBV6-5; size: .; J: TRBJ2-7; D: .; DNA: TGTGCCACAACCAGAAACATAGGGGGTGGCGAGCAGTACTTC; CDR3: CATTRNIGGGEQYF
V: TRBV4-1; size: .; J: TRBJ2-7; D: TRBD1; DNA: TGCGCCAGCAGCAACCGGGACAGGGACTACGAGCAGTACTTC; CDR3: CASSNRDRDYEQYF
V: TRBV5-6; size: .; J: TRBJ2-1; D: .; DNA: TGTGCCAGCAGCTTCCAACTTGGGGCCCGATACAATGAGCAGTTCTTC; CDR3: CASSFQLGARYNEQFF
V: TRBV5-1; size: .; J: TRBJ2-2; D: .; DNA: TGCGCCAGCAGCTTGGTCTCAGGGCCCACCGGGGAGCTGTTTTTT; CDR3: CASSLVSGPTGELFF
V: TRBV5-4; size: .; J: TRBJ1-4; D: TRBD1; DNA: TGTGCCAGCAGCCCGACAGGGCCGAATGAAAAACTGTTTTTT; CDR3: CASSPTGPNEKLFF
V: TRBV9; size: few; J: TRBJ1-1; D: .; DNA: TGTGCCAGCAGCTTACGACAGCTGAACACTGAAGCTTTCTTT; CDR3: CASSLRQLNTEAFF
V: TRBV11-2; size: .; J: TRBJ2-1; D: .; DNA: TGTGCCAGCAGCTTATTTTCAGGGGGGCCGATCAATGAGCAGTTCTTC; CDR3: CASSLFSGGPINEQFF
V: TRBV7-6; size: .; J: TRBJ1-6; D: .; DNA: TGTGCCAGCAGCTCAGGGACCTATAATTCACCCCTCCACTTT; CDR3: CASSSGTYNSPLHF
V: TRBV9; size: .; J: TRBJ1-4; D: .; DNA: TGTGCCAGCAGCGTAGGGCCAACTAATGAAAAACTGTTTTTT; CDR3: CASSVGPTNEKLFF
V: TRBV9; size: .; J: TRBJ2-1; D: TRBD1; DNA: TGTGCCAGCAGCGTAAACAGGGGGGCCTACAATGAGCAGTTCTTC; CDR3: CASSVNRGAYNEQFF
V: TRBV7-3; size: .; J: TRBJ2-1; D: TRBD2; DNA: TGTGCCAGCAGCCCCGCGAGCGGGAATTACAATGAGCAGTTCTTC; CDR3: CASSPASGNYNEQFF
V: TRBV19; size: .; J: TRBJ2-5; D: TRBD1; DNA: TGTGCCAGTACTTCAGGGGGCTGGGGGGAGACCCAGTACTTC; CDR3: CASTSGGWGETQYF
V: TRBV7-9; size: .; J: TRBJ2-3; D: TRBD1; DNA: TGTGCCAGCAGCACGAGGACAGGGGAGGTGTCGGATACGCAGTATTTT; CDR3: CASSTRTGEVSDTQYF
V: TRBV6-1; size: .; J: TRBJ2-3; D: .; DNA: TGTGCCAGCAGTGAGGGGAGCGGAAGCACAGATACGCAGTATTTT; CDR3: CASSEGSGSTDTQYF
V: TRBV6-2/TRBV6-3; size: .; J: TRBJ2-2; D: .; DNA: TGTGCCAGCAGTTATCCCCCTTTGAACACCGGGGAGCTGTTTTTT; CDR3: CASSYPPLNTGELFF
V: TRBV4-1; size: .; J: TRBJ1-4; D: .; DNA: TGCGCCAGCAGTGGGGAGCGCACTCATGAAAAACTGTTTTTT; CDR3: CASSGERTHEKLFF
V: TRBV6-1; size: .; J: TRBJ2-5; D: TRBD1; DNA: TGTGCCAGCAGTGACCGGACAGGGGGCGGGAAGACCCAGTACTTC; CDR3: CASSDRTGGGKTQYF
V: TRBV19; size: .; J: TRBJ1-5; D: .; DNA: TGTGCCAGTACCGAAGAACAGGGCTTTGGCAATCAGCCCCAGCATTTT; CDR3: CASTEEQGFGNQPQHF
V: TRBV19; size: .; J: TRBJ1-2; D: TRBD1; DNA: TGTGCCAGTAGTCTGCGGACAGGGATGAACTATGGCTACACCTTC; CDR3: CASSLRTGMNYGYTF
V: TRBV12-3/TRBV12-4; size: few; J: TRBJ2-1; D: .; DNA: TGTGCCAGCAGTCAACTCGGACAGAATGAGCAGTTCTTC; CDR3: CASSQLGQNEQFF
V: TRBV7-2; size: few; J: TRBJ1-2; D: .; DNA: TGTGCCAGCAGCTCGCCTAACAGGGTACATGGCTACACCTTC; CDR3: CASSSPNRVHGYTF
V: TRBV6-5; size: few; J: TRBJ2-7; D: TRBD1; DNA: TGTGCCAGCAGTCCAGGGGGCTCCTACGAGCAGTACTTC; CDR3: CASSPGGSYEQYF
V: TRBV3-1/TRBV3-2; size: .; J: TRBJ2-5; D: TRBD2; DNA: TGTGCCAGCAGCCTCCATACTAGCGGGATACAAGAGACCCAGTACTTC; CDR3: CASSLHTSGIQETQYF
V: TRBV3-1/TRBV3-2; size: .; J: TRBJ2-1; D: TRBD2; DNA: TGTGCCAGCAGCCCGAAACTAGCGGGGAGGGAGCAGTTCTTC; CDR3: CASSPKLAGREQFF
V: TRBV21-1; size: .; J: TRBJ2-1; D: .; DNA: TGTGCCAGCAGCCAGACTAGCGGACCCCGTCCCTACAATGAGCAGTTCTTC; CDR3: CASSQTSGPRPYNEQFF
V: TRBV3-1/TRBV3-2; size: .; J: TRBJ2-3; D: .; DNA: TGTGCCAGCAGCCCTTACACAGATACGCAGTATTTT; CDR3: CASSPYTDTQYF
V: TRBV11-3; size: .; J: TRBJ2-7; D: .; DNA: TGTGCCAGCAGCGAACGAAAGAGCTTCAGCGACTACGAGCAGTACTTC; CDR3: CASSERKSFSDYEQYF
V: TRBV2; size: .; J: TRBJ1-5; D: .; DNA: TGTGCCAGCAGTTTACAGAATAGCAATCAGCCCCAGCATTTT; CDR3: CASSLQNSNQPQHF
V: TRBV5-4; size: .; J: TRBJ1-4; D: .; DNA: TGTGCCAGCAGCCATCGAGGGAATATGAACGAAAAACTGTTTTTT; CDR3: CASSHRGNMNEKLFF